This record concerns one T cell receptor (beta chain) sequence. Its antigen is as yet unknown. Ahead of thyroid surgery, no patient had received treatment of any kind. The CDR3 has 13 amino acids. Germline loops: CDR1 SNHLY, CDR2 FYNNEI. Trimming removed 6 bases from V and 4 bases from J; junction bases left unmatched: 5. In the authors' methods: Differences in CDR3 between clinicopathological groups were drawn on to build a classifier intended to discriminate distant-metastatic papillary thyroid cancer patients. TCRdb recomputed clones from the PCR reads via MiXCR. These V and J calls are TCRdb output, not the study's own analysis. The sample contains about 62,000 clones, about 4% of which appear only once. This specimen comes from a study of metastatic and nonmetastatic thyroid tumors. For the study at large: The comparison covered peripheral blood and tumor or nodule tissue in malignant and benign thyroid patients.

General study points: Benign nodules reportedly had significantly lower TCR beta diversity than malignant thyroid tumors in blood and tumor.

The source is a female donor with papillary thyroid cancer or a benign thyroid nodule (not recorded which). Some clones in this sample may be carry-over from other donors' samples. Sequences were obtained from blood. The chain employs TRBV2 and TRBJ1-1; 7 positions match TRBD1. The CDR3 is CASRIQGGTEAFF. CDR3 coding DNA: TGTGCCAGCAGAATCCAGGGGGGCACTGAAGCTTTCTTT.